This TCR beta chain comes out of a study of control samples from healthy donors and cancer patients. Measured with immunoSEQ multiplex PCR; TCRdb has only the in-frame clones, and not every one. Among around 140,000 clones listed, about 90% were seen once. The germline gives CDR1 ENHRY, CDR2 SYGVKD. The CDR3 has 12 residues. V gave up 6 bases and J gave up 4 bases, with 10 bases separating them. V is TRBV10-3 and J is TRBJ2-7, with a tentative D call TRBD1 (5 bases). This TCR came from a man between 18 and 35 years old in good health. Sequencing was carried out using blood. This chain's CDR3 is CAISSDSYEQYF. CDR3 DNA: TGTGCCATCAGCTCCGACAGTTACGAGCAGTACTTC.